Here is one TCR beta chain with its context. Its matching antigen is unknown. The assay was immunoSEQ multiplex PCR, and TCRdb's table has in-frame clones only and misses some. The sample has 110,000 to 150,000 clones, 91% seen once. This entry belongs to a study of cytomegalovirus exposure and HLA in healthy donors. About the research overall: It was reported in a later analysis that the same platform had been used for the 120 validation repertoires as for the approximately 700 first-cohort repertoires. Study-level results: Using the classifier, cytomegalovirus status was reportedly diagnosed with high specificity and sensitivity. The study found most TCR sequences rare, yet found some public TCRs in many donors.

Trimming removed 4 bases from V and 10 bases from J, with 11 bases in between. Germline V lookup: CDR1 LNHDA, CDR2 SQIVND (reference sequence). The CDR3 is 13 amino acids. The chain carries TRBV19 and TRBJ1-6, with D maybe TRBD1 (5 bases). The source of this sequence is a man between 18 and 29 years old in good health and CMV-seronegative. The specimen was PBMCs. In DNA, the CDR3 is TGTGCCAGTAGTAGGATTACAGGATCACCCCTCCACTTT. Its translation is CASSRITGSPLHF.